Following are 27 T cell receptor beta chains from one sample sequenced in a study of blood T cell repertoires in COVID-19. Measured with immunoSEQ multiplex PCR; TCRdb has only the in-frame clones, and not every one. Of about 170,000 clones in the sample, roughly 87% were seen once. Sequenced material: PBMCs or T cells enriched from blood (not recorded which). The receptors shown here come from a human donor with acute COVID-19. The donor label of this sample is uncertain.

CDR3 coding DNA: TGTGCCAGCAGCTCCCAGGGGGCACTGAGGGAGCTGTTTTTT. Protein product: CASSSQGALRELFF. The chain uses TRBV11-2 and TRBJ2-2; 8 nucleotides match TRBD1. After removal of 4 bases from V and 9 bases from J, the junction contained 7 bases not matched to a gene. Germline loops: CDR1 SGHAT, CDR2 FQNNGV. The length of the CDR3 is 14 residues.

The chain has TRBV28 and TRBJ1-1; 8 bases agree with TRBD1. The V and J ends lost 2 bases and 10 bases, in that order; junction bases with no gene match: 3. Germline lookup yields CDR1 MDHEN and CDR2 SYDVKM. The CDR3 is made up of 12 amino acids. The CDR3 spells CASSLPDRGAFF. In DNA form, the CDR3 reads TGTGCCAGCAGTTTACCTGACAGGGGAGCTTTCTTT.

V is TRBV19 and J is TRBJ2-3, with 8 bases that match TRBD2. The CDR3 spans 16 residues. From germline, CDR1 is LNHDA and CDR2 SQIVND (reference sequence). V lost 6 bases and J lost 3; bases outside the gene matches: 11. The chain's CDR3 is CASSPQLAGETDTQYF. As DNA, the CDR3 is TGTGCCAGTAGCCCCCAGCTAGCGGGTGAGACAGATACGCAGTATTTT.

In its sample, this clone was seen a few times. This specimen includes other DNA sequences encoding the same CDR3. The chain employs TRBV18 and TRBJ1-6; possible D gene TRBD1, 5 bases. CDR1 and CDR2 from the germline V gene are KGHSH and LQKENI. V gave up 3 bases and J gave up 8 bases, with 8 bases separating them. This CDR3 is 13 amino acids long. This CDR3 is CASSPQGDSPLHF. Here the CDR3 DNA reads TGTGCCAGCTCACCCCAAGGGGATTCACCCCTCCACTTT. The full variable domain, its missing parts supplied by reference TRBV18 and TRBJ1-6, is NAGVMQNPRHLVRRRGQEARLRCSPMKGHSHVYWYRQLPEEGLKFMVYLQKENIIDESGMPKERFSAEFPKEGPSILRIQQVVRGDSAAYFCASSPQGDSPLHFGNGTRLTVT.

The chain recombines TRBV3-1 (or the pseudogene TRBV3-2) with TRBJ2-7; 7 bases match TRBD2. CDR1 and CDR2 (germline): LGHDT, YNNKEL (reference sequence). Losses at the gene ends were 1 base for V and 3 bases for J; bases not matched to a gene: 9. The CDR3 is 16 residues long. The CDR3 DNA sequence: TGTGCCAGCAGCCAAGTGGCTAGCGGTAAAGACTACGAGCAGTACTTC. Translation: CASSQVASGKDYEQYF.

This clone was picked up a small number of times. The CDR3 region has the DNA TGTGCCTGGAGCCGACCGGGACAGGCCTATGGCTACACCTTC. This codes for CAWSRPGQAYGYTF. The chain carries TRBV30 and TRBJ1-2; 8 bases line up with TRBD1. The V gene's germline CDR1 is GTSNPN and CDR2 SVGIG (reference sequence). After removal of 3 bases from V and 4 bases from J, the junction contained 7 bases not matched to a gene. CDR3 length: 14 amino acids. Variable domain in full (rest from reference TRBV30 and TRBJ1-2): SQTIHQWPATLVQPVGSPLSLECTVEGTSNPNLYWYRQAAGRGLQLLFYSVGIGQISSEVPQNLSASRPQDRQFILSSKKLLLSDSGFYLCAWSRPGQAYGYTFGSGTRLTVV.

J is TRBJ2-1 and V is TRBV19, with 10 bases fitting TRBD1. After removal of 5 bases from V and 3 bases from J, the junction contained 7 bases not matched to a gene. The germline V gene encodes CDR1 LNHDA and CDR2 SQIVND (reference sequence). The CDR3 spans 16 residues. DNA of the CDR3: TGTGCCAGTAGTGGGAGACAGGGGGCCATCTACAATGAGCAGTTCTTC. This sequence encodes CASSGRQGAIYNEQFF.

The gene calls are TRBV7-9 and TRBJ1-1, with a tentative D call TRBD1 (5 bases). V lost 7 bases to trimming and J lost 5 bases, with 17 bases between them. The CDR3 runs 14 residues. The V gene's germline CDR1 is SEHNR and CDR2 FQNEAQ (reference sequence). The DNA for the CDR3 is TGTGCCAGCACCTCCGGTGGGGGGAGGACTGAAGCTTTCTTT. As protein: CASTSGGGRTEAFF.

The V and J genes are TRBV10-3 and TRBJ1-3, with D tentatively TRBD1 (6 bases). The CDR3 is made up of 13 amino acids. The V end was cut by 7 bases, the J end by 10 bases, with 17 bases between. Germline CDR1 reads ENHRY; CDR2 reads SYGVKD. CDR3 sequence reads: CAITSDITGTIYF. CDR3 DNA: TGTGCCATCACAAGCGACATAACAGGGACCATATATTTT.

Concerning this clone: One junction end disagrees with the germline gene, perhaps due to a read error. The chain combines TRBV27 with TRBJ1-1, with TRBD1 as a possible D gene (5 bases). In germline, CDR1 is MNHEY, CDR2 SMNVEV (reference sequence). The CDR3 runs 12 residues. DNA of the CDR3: TGTGCCAGCAGTTTTCAGGGTGGGGTAAAGGTCTTT. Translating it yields CASSFQGGVKVF.

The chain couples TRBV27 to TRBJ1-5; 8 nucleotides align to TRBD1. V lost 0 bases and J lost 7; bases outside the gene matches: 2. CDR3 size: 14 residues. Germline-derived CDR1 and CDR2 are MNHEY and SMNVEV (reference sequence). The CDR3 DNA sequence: TGTGCCAGCAGTTTATCGACAGGGGAACAGCCCCAGCATTTT. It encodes CASSLSTGEQPQHF.

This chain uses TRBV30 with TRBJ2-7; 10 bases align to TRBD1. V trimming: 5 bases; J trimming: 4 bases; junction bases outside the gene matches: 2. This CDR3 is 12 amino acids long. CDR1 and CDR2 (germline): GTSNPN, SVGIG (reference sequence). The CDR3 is CAWGGQGYEQYF. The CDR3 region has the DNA TGTGCCTGGGGGGGACAGGGGTACGAGCAGTACTTC.

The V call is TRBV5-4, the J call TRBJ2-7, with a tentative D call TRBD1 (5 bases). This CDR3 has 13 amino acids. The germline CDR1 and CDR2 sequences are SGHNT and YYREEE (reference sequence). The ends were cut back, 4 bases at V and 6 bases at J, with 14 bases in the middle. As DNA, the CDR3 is TGTGCCAGCAGCGGGGTCGAAAGGGGCGAGCAGTACTTC. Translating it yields CASSGVERGEQYF. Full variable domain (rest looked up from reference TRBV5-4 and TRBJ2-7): ETGVTQSPTHLIKTRGQQVTLRCSSQSGHNTVSWYQQALGQGPQFIFQYYREEENGRGNFPPRFSGLQFPNYSSELNVNALELDDSALYLCASSGVERGEQYFGPGTRLTVT.

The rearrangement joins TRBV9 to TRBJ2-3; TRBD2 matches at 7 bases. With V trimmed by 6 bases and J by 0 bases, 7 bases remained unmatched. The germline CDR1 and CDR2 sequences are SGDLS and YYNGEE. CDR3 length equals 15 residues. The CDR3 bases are TGTGCCAGCACCCGCACTAGCGTGAGCACAGATACGCAGTATTTT. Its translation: CASTRTSVSTDTQYF.

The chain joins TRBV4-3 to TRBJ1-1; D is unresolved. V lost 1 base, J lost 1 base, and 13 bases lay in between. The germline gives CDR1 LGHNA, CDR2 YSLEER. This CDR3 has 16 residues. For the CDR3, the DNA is TGCGCCAGCAGCCAAGCGCTGACCCGGGGGAACACTGAAGCTTTCTTT. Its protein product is CASSQALTRGNTEAFF.

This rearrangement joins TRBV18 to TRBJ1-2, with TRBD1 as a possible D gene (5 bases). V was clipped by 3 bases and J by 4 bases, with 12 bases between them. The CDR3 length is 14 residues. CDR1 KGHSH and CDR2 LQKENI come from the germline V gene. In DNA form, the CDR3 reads TGTGCCAGCTCACCTGCCAGGGAGGCCTATGGCTACACCTTC. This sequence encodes CASSPAREAYGYTF. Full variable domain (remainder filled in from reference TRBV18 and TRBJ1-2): NAGVMQNPRHLVRRRGQEARLRCSPMKGHSHVYWYRQLPEEGLKFMVYLQKENIIDESGMPKERFSAEFPKEGPSILRIQQVVRGDSAAYFCASSPAREAYGYTFGSGTRLTVV.

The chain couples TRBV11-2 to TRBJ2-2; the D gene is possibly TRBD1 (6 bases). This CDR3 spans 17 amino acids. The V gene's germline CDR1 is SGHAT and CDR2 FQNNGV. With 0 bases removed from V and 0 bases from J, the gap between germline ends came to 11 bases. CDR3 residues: CASSLDWGHSNTGELFF. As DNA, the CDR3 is TGTGCCAGCAGCTTAGATTGGGGACATTCGAACACCGGGGAGCTGTTTTTT.

CDR3 coding DNA: TGTGCCAGCAGCCCCCTCGGGACAGGGAACACCGGGGAGCTGTTTTTT. This encodes CASSPLGTGNTGELFF. The chain links TRBV7-8 to TRBJ2-2, with TRBD1 matching over 8 bases. CDR3 length equals 16 residues. The V gene end was trimmed by 5 bases and the J gene end by 1 base; junction bases not matched to a gene: 6. Germline-derived CDR1 and CDR2 are SGHVS and FQNEAQ.

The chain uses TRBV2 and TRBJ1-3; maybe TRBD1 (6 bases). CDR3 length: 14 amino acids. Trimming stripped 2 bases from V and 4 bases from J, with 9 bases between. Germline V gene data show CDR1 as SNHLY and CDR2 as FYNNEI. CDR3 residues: CASSERQDGNTIYF. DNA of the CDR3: TGTGCCAGCAGTGAAAGACAGGACGGAAACACCATATATTTT.

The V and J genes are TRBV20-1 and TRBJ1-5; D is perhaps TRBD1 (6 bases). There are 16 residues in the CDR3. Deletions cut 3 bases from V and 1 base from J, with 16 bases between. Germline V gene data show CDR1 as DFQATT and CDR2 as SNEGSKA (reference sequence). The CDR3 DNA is TGCAGTGCTAGTGACTCGGGGCAGGGGAGCAATCAGCCCCAGCATTTT. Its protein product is CSASDSGQGSNQPQHF.

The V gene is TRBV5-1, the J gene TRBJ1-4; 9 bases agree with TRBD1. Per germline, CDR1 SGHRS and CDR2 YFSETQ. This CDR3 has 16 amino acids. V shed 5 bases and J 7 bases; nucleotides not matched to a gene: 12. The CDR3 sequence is CASSVGDRARGEKLFF. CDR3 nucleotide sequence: TGCGCCAGCAGTGTTGGGGACAGGGCGAGAGGTGAAAAACTGTTTTTT.

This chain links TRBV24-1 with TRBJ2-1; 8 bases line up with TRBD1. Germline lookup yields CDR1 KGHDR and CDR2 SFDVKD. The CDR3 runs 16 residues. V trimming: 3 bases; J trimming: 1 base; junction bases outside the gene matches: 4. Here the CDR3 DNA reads TGTGCCACCAGTGATCCCACAGGGGGATCCTACAATGAGCAGTTCTTC. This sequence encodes CATSDPTGGSYNEQFF.

CDR3 sequence (DNA): TGTGCCAGCAGCCTCTCTAGCGGGGGTTACAATGAGCAGTTCTTC. This sequence encodes CASSLSSGGYNEQFF. This sequence joins TRBV4-2 and TRBJ2-1; 10 positions agree with TRBD2. The CDR3 is 15 residues long. Germline V CDR1 and CDR2: LGHNA, YNFKEQ. V gave up 4 bases and J gave up 4 bases; unmatched junction bases: 4.

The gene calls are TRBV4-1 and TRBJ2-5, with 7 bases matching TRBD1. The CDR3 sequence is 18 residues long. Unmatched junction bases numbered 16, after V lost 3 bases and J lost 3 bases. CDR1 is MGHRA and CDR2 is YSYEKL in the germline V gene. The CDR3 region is CASSHPKQGPERKETQYF. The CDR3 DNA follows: TGCGCCAGCAGCCACCCCAAACAGGGGCCCGAGAGGAAAGAGACCCAGTACTTC.

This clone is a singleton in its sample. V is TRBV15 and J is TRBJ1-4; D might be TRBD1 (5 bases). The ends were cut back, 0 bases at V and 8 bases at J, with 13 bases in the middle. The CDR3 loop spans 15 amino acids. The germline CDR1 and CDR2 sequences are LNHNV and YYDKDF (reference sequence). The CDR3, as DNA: TGTGCCACCAGCAGAGATATCCAGGGAAGAGAAAAACTGTTTTTT. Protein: CATSRDIQGREKLFF.

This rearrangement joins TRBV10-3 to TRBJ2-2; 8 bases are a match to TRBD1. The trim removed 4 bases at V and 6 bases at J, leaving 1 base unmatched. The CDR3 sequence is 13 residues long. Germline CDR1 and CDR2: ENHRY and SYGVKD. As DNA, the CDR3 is TGTGCCATCAGTGGACAGGGGTCCGGGGAGCTGTTTTTT. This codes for CAISGQGSGELFF.

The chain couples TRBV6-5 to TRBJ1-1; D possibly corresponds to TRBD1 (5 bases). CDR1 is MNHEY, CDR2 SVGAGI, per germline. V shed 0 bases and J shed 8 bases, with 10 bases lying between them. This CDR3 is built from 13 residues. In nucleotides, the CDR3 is TGTGCCAGCAGTTACTCTCATGGGGGGGAAGCTTTCTTT. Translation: CASSYSHGGEAFF.